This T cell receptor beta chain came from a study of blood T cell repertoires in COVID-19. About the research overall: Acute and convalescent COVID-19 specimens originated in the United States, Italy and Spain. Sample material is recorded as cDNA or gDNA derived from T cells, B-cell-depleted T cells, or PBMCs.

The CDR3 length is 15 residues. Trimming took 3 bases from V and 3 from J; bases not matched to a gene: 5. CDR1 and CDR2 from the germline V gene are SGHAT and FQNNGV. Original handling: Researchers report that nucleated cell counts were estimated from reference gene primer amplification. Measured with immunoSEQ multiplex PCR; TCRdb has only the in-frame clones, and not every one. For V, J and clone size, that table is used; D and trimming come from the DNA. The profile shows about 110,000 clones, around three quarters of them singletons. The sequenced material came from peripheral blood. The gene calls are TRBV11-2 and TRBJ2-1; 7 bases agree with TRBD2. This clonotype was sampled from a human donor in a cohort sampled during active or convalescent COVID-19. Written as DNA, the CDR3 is TGTGCCAGCAGCTTTGTGCCTAGCGGCTACAATGAGCAGTTCTTC. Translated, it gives CASSFVPSGYNEQFF.